These 17 T cell receptor beta chains originate from one sample sequenced in a study of blood T cell repertoires in COVID-19. Generated by immunoSEQ multiplex PCR, the TCRdb table keeps only in-frame clones and is missing some. The sample yields over 90,000 clones, approximately 87% seen once. The specimen was peripheral blood. The receptors originated from a human donor in a cohort sampled during active COVID-19.

V usage is TRBV12-3 or TRBV12-4 and J usage is TRBJ2-7; 12 bases are a match to TRBD2. The CDR3 loop spans 13 amino acids. J gave up 7 bases and V 6 bases, and 4 bases lay outside the gene matches. The CDR3 DNA reads as TGTGCCAGCAGGAGACTAGCGGGGGCAGAGCAGTACTTC. Amino acids: CASRRLAGAEQYF.

V gene TRBV4-1 combines with J gene TRBJ2-2; 8 nucleotides line up with TRBD2. Germline V gene sequence: CDR1 MGHRA, CDR2 YSYEKL. Trimming cost V 3 bases and J 2 bases; bases outside gene matches: 5. The CDR3 totals 16 residues. CDR3 sequence (DNA): TGCGCCAGCAGCCACACGGGAGGGTTTAACACCGGGGAGCTGTTTTTT. It encodes CASSHTGGFNTGELFF.

The rearrangement links TRBV11-1 to TRBJ2-5, with a possible D match to TRBD2 (5 bases). Germline V gene sequence: CDR1 SGHAT, CDR2 FQDESV (reference sequence). The CDR3 contains 13 residues. V was clipped by 2 bases and J by 5 bases, with 9 bases between them. CDR3 amino acids: CASSLSWEETQYF. CDR3 coding DNA: TGTGCCAGCAGCTTAAGTTGGGAGGAGACCCAGTACTTC. The variable domain in full, completed from reference TRBV11-1 and TRBJ2-5, reads EAEVAQSPRYKITEKSQAVAFWCDPISGHATLYWYRQILGQGPELLVQFQDESVVDDSQLPKDRFSAERLKGVDSTLKIQPAELGDSAMYLCASSLSWEETQYFGPGTRLLVL.

The chain carries TRBV7-9 and TRBJ1-6; D perhaps matches TRBD1 (5 bases). This CDR3 is 13 amino acids long. The V gene's germline CDR1 is SEHNR and CDR2 FQNEAQ (reference sequence). V was cut by 4 bases and J by 9 bases, with 10 bases left in between. The CDR3 reads CASSSAGFSPLHF. Here the CDR3 DNA reads TGTGCCAGCAGCTCGGCAGGGTTTTCACCCCTCCACTTT. Filled out from reference TRBV7-9 and TRBJ1-6, the complete variable domain reads DTGVSQNPRHKITKRGQNVTFRCDPISEHNRLYWYRQTLGQGPEFLTYFQNEAQLEKSRLLSDRFSAERPKGSFSTLEIQRTEQGDSAMYLCASSSAGFSPLHFGNGTRLTVT.

The chain links TRBV2 to TRBJ1-3, with D possibly being TRBD1 (6 bases). CDR3 length equals 14 residues. Trimming pared 4 bases from V and 5 bases from J, leaving 12 bases between. The germline V gene has CDR1 SNHLY and CDR2 FYNNEI. The CDR3 nucleotides are TGTGCCAGCAGTGCAGACAGGAGGAGAAACACCATATATTTT. Protein product: CASSADRRRNTIYF.

This clone is a singleton in its sample. This chain connects TRBV7-9 to TRBJ2-7; D might be TRBD1 (6 bases). This CDR3 is built from 13 residues. Trimming left V 4 bases short and J 4 bases short, with 11 bases between. Germline V gene lookup returns CDR1 SEHNR and CDR2 FQNEAQ (reference sequence). The CDR3 here is CASSSTGSYEQYF. The CDR3 region has the DNA TGTGCCAGCAGCTCAACAGGGTCGTACGAGCAGTACTTC.

The V gene is TRBV7-2, the J gene TRBJ1-1; weak D call: TRBD1 (5 bases). Trimming left V 3 bases short and J 0 bases short, with 20 bases between. CDR3 length: 18 residues. Germline V gene sequence: CDR1 SGHTA, CDR2 FQGNSA. The CDR3 protein is CASSFLGGSGLLNTEAFF. The DNA for the CDR3 is TGTGCCAGCAGCTTTCTGGGGGGTTCGGGACTCCTGAACACTGAAGCTTTCTTT. Filled out from reference TRBV7-2 and TRBJ1-1, the complete variable domain reads GAGVSQSPSNKVTEKGKDVELRCDPISGHTALYWYRQSLGQGLEFLIYFQGNSAPDKSGLPSDRFSAERTGGSVSTLTIQRTQQEDSAVYLCASSFLGGSGLLNTEAFFGQGTRLTVV.

CDR3 in DNA: TGTGCCAGCAGCCACGGATCTAGGGGGGGCCAGCCCCAGCATTTT. It encodes CASSHGSRGGQPQHF. The chain uses TRBV3-1 (or the pseudogene TRBV3-2) and TRBJ1-5, with D perhaps TRBD1 (6 bases). The V gene lost 3 bases and the J gene lost 7 bases, with 16 bases spanning the gap. The CDR3 contains 15 residues. Per the germline V gene, CDR1 is LGHDT and CDR2 is YNNKEL (reference sequence).

The chain is built from TRBV7-9 and TRBJ1-2; no reliable D call. Germline V gene lookup returns CDR1 SEHNR and CDR2 FQNEAQ (reference sequence). The CDR3 has 12 residues. The germline V and J ends were trimmed by 5 bases and 5 bases, with 9 bases remaining between them. The CDR3 spells CASSLRLYGYTF. Written as DNA, the CDR3 is TGTGCCAGCAGCCTCCGACTTTATGGCTACACCTTC. Combining the CDR3 with reference TRBV7-9 and TRBJ1-2 gives the whole variable domain DTGVSQNPRHKITKRGQNVTFRCDPISEHNRLYWYRQTLGQGPEFLTYFQNEAQLEKSRLLSDRFSAERPKGSFSTLEIQRTEQGDSAMYLCASSLRLYGYTFGSGTRLTVV.

CDR3 amino acids: CASSEWDRGGDTQYF. The CDR3 DNA follows: TGTGCCAGCAGTGAATGGGACAGGGGAGGAGATACGCAGTATTTT. The chain recombines TRBV25-1 with TRBJ2-3; 10 nucleotides agree with TRBD1. The junction had 3 bases not matched to a gene; V was cut back by 1 base and J by 5 bases. The CDR3 extends over 15 amino acids. Germline V gene data show CDR1 as MGHDK and CDR2 as SYGVNS.

The V and J genes are TRBV5-6 and TRBJ2-5; 14 bases align to TRBD2. V lost 4 bases, J lost 2 bases, and 4 bases stayed unmatched. From germline, CDR1 is SGHDT and CDR2 YYEEEE. The CDR3 covers 16 residues. DNA for the CDR3: TGTGCCAGCAGCCAAGGACTAGCGGGGGGTCAAGAGACCCAGTACTTC. Encoded protein: CASSQGLAGGQETQYF.

V and J are TRBV5-1 and TRBJ1-4, with a tentative D call TRBD1 (5 bases). The length of the CDR3 is 14 residues. The V end was cut by 5 bases, the J end by 8 bases, with 16 bases between. Per germline, CDR1 SGHRS and CDR2 YFSETQ. Written as DNA, the CDR3 is TGCGCCAGCAGTCGGGGGGGTGGAGAGGAAAAACTGTTTTTT. Protein: CASSRGGGEEKLFF.

This chain links TRBV24-1 with TRBJ2-7; D perhaps matches TRBD1 (6 bases). Germline V gene data show CDR1 as KGHDR and CDR2 as SFDVKD. Trimming stripped 7 bases from V and 2 bases from J, with 17 bases between. This CDR3 has 15 amino acids. The CDR3 reads CATSKYREGAYEQYF. In nucleotides, the CDR3 is TGTGCCACCAGCAAGTACAGGGAAGGGGCCTACGAGCAGTACTTC.

The gene calls are TRBV5-1 and TRBJ1-4; possible D gene TRBD1, 5 bases. V was clipped by 3 bases and J by 5 bases, with 11 bases between them. This CDR3 spans 14 amino acids. Germline V gene lookup returns CDR1 SGHRS and CDR2 YFSETQ. The CDR3 nucleotides are TGCGCCAGCAGCTCGGGACTGCCGAATGAAAAACTGTTTTTT. It codes for CASSSGLPNEKLFF.

The chain combines TRBV27 with TRBJ2-1; 12 bases align to TRBD2. The trim removed 5 bases at V and 5 bases at J, leaving 4 bases unmatched. CDR1 is MNHEY and CDR2 is SMNVEV in the germline V gene (reference sequence). There are 15 residues in the CDR3. CDR3 bases: TGTGCCAGCAGTGCACTAGCGGGGGGACACAATGAGCAGTTCTTC. It is translated as CASSALAGGHNEQFF.

The rearrangement uses TRBV24-1 and TRBJ1-1, with TRBD1 as a possible D gene (5 bases). The V gene lost 5 bases and the J gene lost 8 bases, with 20 bases spanning the gap. Germline V gene data show CDR1 as KGHDR and CDR2 as SFDVKD. The CDR3 length is 15 residues. As DNA, the CDR3 is TGTGCCACCAGTGCCGCTGACAGCGGGAGTGTGGAAGCTTTCTTT. Translating it yields CATSAADSGSVEAFF.

CDR3 coding DNA: TGTGCCACCGGACAGCTTAATGAAAAACTGTTTTTT. It translates to CATGQLNEKLFF. The chain combines TRBV15 with TRBJ1-4, with a possible D match to TRBD1 (6 bases). With 8 bases removed from V and 4 bases from J, the gap between germline ends came to 8 bases. There are 12 residues in the CDR3. The V gene's germline CDR1 is LNHNV and CDR2 YYDKDF (reference sequence).